This passage covers 29 T cell receptor beta chains from one sample sequenced in a study of blood T cell repertoires in COVID-19 (TCRdb year 2020). The method was the immunoSEQ multiplex PCR assay. Imported from immuneACCESS, the table was reduced by TCRdb to in-frame sequences with V and J called. These copies leave out some clones; in studies compared against another copy, an unresolved V gene accounts for under half, and the cause of the remainder is not known. The table for this sample lists around 70,000 clones; roughly 90% of them were counted only once. Jointly, the top ten make up just over 2.5% of the sample. Input material: peripheral blood. The receptors shown here come from a man aged 45-65 years with COVID-19, enrolled during active disease.

V gene TRBV7-8 combines with J gene TRBJ1-2, with TRBD1 as a possible D gene (6 bases). CDR3 length equals 16 residues. V gave up 1 base and J gave up 2 bases, with 14 bases separating them. The germline V gene encodes CDR1 SGHVS and CDR2 FQNEAQ. DNA for the CDR3: TGTGCCAGCAGCTTAGAGATGGCAGGGGAAAACTATGGCTACACCTTC. Translating it yields CASSLEMAGENYGYTF.

The CDR3 reads CASSTTGRTAYGYTF. The DNA of the CDR3 is TGTGCCAGTAGTACCACAGGACGGACCGCATATGGCTACACCTTC. This chain joins TRBV19 and TRBJ1-2; a weak D match, TRBD1 (5 bases). Trimming took 4 bases from V and 5 from J, leaving 17 bases between them. The CDR3 sequence is 15 residues long. Germline V gives CDR1 LNHDA, CDR2 SQIVND (reference sequence).

A single count supports this clone. V is TRBV9 and J is TRBJ2-1, with 9 positions matching TRBD2. With V trimmed by 3 bases and J by 1 base, 2 bases remained unmatched. Germline CDR1 is SGDLS and CDR2 is YYNGEE. CDR3 length: 15 amino acids. The CDR3 loop reads CASSASGTSYNEQFF. Here the CDR3 DNA reads TGTGCCAGCAGCGCTAGCGGGACGTCCTACAATGAGCAGTTCTTC.

The chain combines TRBV14 with TRBJ2-2; D is ambiguous. This CDR3 has 14 amino acids. Germline V gene lookup returns CDR1 SGHDN and CDR2 FVKESK. Trimming cost V 1 base and J 2 bases, with 5 bases left between them. The CDR3 coding sequence is TGTGCCAGCAGCCAAGTAGTCAACACCGGGGAGCTGTTTTTT. It specifies CASSQVVNTGELFF.

The chain couples TRBV3-1 (or the pseudogene TRBV3-2) to TRBJ1-2, with D possibly TRBD1 on 6 matching bases. Germline-derived CDR1 and CDR2 are LGHDT and YNNKEL (reference sequence). Trimming shortened V by 1 base and J by 5 bases, and 14 bases separated the two germline ends. The CDR3 runs to 15 residues. The CDR3 DNA sequence: TGTGCCAGCAGCCAAGTGCCGGGACAAAGGTATGGCTACACCTTC. Translation gives CASSQVPGQRYGYTF.

The V gene is TRBV4-3, the J gene TRBJ2-3; 13 positions match TRBD2. Trimming took 1 base from V and 3 from J; bases not matched to a gene: 7. The length of the CDR3 is 18 residues. CDR1 and CDR2 (germline): LGHNA, YSLEER. The CDR3 DNA sequence: TGCGCCAGCAGCCAAGTACTAGCGGGAGGGGGTCGGACAGATACGCAGTATTTT. Translation: CASSQVLAGGGRTDTQYF.

The J gene is TRBJ2-5, the V gene TRBV9; 7 positions match TRBD2. This CDR3 has 15 residues. V lost 1 base and J lost 1; bases outside the gene matches: 4. From germline, CDR1 is SGDLS and CDR2 YYNGEE. The CDR3 is CASSVSSGLQETQYF. The CDR3 DNA reads as TGTGCCAGCAGCGTATCTAGCGGCCTCCAAGAGACCCAGTACTTC.

The chain combines TRBV30 with TRBJ1-4, with D possibly TRBD1 on 5 matching bases. V lost 4 bases, J lost 3 bases, and 9 bases lay in between. This CDR3 is built from 13 residues. The V gene's germline CDR1 is GTSNPN and CDR2 SVGIG (reference sequence). CDR3 sequence: CAWTWGPNEKLFF. In nucleotides, the CDR3 is TGTGCCTGGACCTGGGGCCCTAATGAAAAACTGTTTTTT. The full variable domain, rest sourced from reference TRBV30 and TRBJ1-4, is SQTIHQWPATLVQPVGSPLSLECTVEGTSNPNLYWYRQAAGRGLQLLFYSVGIGQISSEVPQNLSASRPQDRQFILSSKKLLLSDSGFYLCAWTWGPNEKLFFGSGTQLSVL.

This chain links TRBV2 with TRBJ2-3, with D possibly matching TRBD1 (5 bases). Germline V gives CDR1 SNHLY, CDR2 FYNNEI. With 4 bases removed from V and 3 bases from J, the gap between germline ends came to 11 bases. CDR3 length equals 14 residues. The CDR3 here is CASSVGQGTDTQYF. CDR3 sequence (DNA): TGTGCCAGCAGTGTTGGCCAGGGAACAGATACGCAGTATTTT.

A remark on this clone: This sample includes further DNA sequences coding for the same CDR3. The chain joins TRBV5-1 to TRBJ2-1; 9 bases line up with TRBD1. This CDR3 has 14 amino acids. Germline V gene data show CDR1 as SGHRS and CDR2 as YFSETQ. V shed 4 bases, J shed 6 bases, and the junction held 5 bases outside the gene matches. CDR3 residues: CASSPGQGFNEQFF. CDR3 in DNA: TGCGCCAGCAGCCCTGGACAGGGGTTCAATGAGCAGTTCTTC.

The CDR3 DNA reads as TGTGCCAGCAGCTTAGCACCGGGCACAGATACGCAGTATTTT. This sequence encodes CASSLAPGTDTQYF. The chain recombines TRBV11-2 with TRBJ2-3; D remains ambiguous. This CDR3 has 14 amino acids. Germline CDR1 and CDR2: SGHAT and FQNNGV. V lost 1 base, J lost 1 base, and 6 bases lay in between.

The chain employs TRBV7-2 and TRBJ2-3; D is unclear. The CDR3 runs 14 residues. Germline V lookup: CDR1 SGHTA, CDR2 FQGNSA. V dropped 5 bases and J dropped 0 bases, with 9 bases sitting between them. The CDR3 loop is CASSPTFSTDTQYF. CDR3 DNA sequence: TGTGCCAGCAGCCCGACATTTAGCACAGATACGCAGTATTTT.

The chain combines TRBV15 with TRBJ2-7, with D hard to call. Germline V CDR1 and CDR2: LNHNV, YYDKDF (reference sequence). Between the trimmed V and J ends, which lost 3 bases and 3 bases, there was a span of 18 bases. The CDR3 length is 16 residues. The CDR3, as DNA: TGTGCCACCAGCAGGGGTCAGCTGGGCGTGTTCTACGAGCAGTACTTC. Protein product: CATSRGQLGVFYEQYF.

CDR3 sequence (DNA): TGTGCCAGCAGCTCCCGGGAAAAGGGACTAGCGGGAGCGGAGCAGTTCTTC. Residues: CASSSREKGLAGAEQFF. The rearrangement uses TRBV21-1 and TRBJ2-1; the table's D call, TRBD2, has no DNA check behind it. TRBV21-1 is recorded as a pseudogene. This CDR3 contains 17 residues.

This chain's CDR3 is CAISDPGTGNTEAFF. CDR3 sequence (DNA): TGTGCCATCAGTGATCCCGGGACAGGGAACACTGAAGCTTTCTTT. The V gene is TRBV10-3, the J gene TRBJ1-1; TRBD1 matches 8 bases. Germline V gene lookup returns CDR1 ENHRY and CDR2 SYGVKD. The V and J ends lost 3 bases and 1 base, in that order; junction bases with no gene match: 4. The CDR3 runs to 15 residues.

V gene TRBV6-6 combines with J gene TRBJ2-2; 8 positions agree with TRBD2. J gave up 7 bases and V 6 bases, and 7 bases lay outside the gene matches. Germline assignment: CDR1 MNHNY and CDR2 SVGAGI (reference sequence). The CDR3 contains 14 residues. The CDR3 coding sequence is TGTGCCAGCAGCCTCCAGCGGGAGATCGGGGAGCTGTTTTTT. This translates into CASSLQREIGELFF.

The chain employs TRBV27 and TRBJ2-7; tentatively, D is TRBD2 (6 bases). There are 13 residues in the CDR3. Germline-derived CDR1 and CDR2 are MNHEY and SMNVEV (reference sequence). V was pared by 10 bases and J by 3 bases, with 16 bases between. This CDR3 reads CATTGAGFYEQYF. Written as DNA, the CDR3 is TGTGCCACCACGGGAGCGGGCTTCTACGAGCAGTACTTC.

The chain employs TRBV6-5 and TRBJ1-1; 9 positions match TRBD1. V lost 3 bases, J lost 5 bases, and 4 bases stayed unmatched. Germline loops: CDR1 MNHEY, CDR2 SVGAGI. This CDR3 is built from 14 residues. The CDR3 protein is CASSYTGGGTEAFF. CDR3 DNA: TGTGCCAGCAGTTATACAGGGGGCGGGACTGAAGCTTTCTTT.

The rearrangement joins TRBV7-8 to TRBJ2-5; D ambiguous. V was pared by 10 bases and J by 5 bases, with 5 bases between. Per germline, CDR1 SGHVS and CDR2 FQNEAQ. This CDR3 is 9 amino acids long. CDR3 residues: CATLETQYF. The DNA for the CDR3 is TGTGCCACTCTCGAGACCCAGTACTTC.

The rearrangement uses TRBV5-1 and TRBJ2-7; 11 bases agree with TRBD1. After removal of 3 bases from V and 3 bases from J, the junction contained 2 bases not matched to a gene. The CDR3 has 14 residues. Germline-derived CDR1 and CDR2 are SGHRS and YFSETQ. The CDR3 DNA is TGCGCCAGCAGCTCCGGGACAGGGGGCTACGAGCAGTACTTC. The encoded protein is CASSSGTGGYEQYF.

This rearrangement joins TRBV30 to TRBJ1-1; D uncertain. The CDR3 sequence is 13 residues long. Germline CDR1 and CDR2: GTSNPN and SVGIG (reference sequence). Deletions cut 1 base from V and 0 bases from J, with 6 bases between. CDR3 loop: CAWSGVVNTEAFF. In nucleotides, the CDR3 is TGTGCCTGGAGTGGAGTGGTGAACACTGAAGCTTTCTTT.

V is TRBV30 and J is TRBJ1-6; 7 bases line up with TRBD1. The CDR3 covers 13 residues. With 3 bases clipped from V and 4 bases from J, the junction kept 0 bases outside the gene matches. Germline CDR1 GTSNPN, CDR2 SVGIG (reference sequence). CDR3 DNA sequence: TGTGCCTGGAGGGGACAGTATAATTCACCCCTCCACTTT. The encoded protein is CAWRGQYNSPLHF.

A remark on this clone: This same CDR3 is encoded by further DNA sequences in the sample. V usage is TRBV19 and J usage is TRBJ1-5; no clear D gene. Germline loops: CDR1 LNHDA, CDR2 SQIVND (reference sequence). V was shortened by 0 bases and J by 0 bases, with 12 bases between the two germline ends. The CDR3 is 17 amino acids. The CDR3 DNA reads TGTGCCAGTAGTATAGATTCGGGTACCTTTAGCAATCAGCCCCAGCATTTT. Its protein product is CASSIDSGTFSNQPQHF.

V gene TRBV2 combines with J gene TRBJ1-5; a weak D match, TRBD1 (5 bases). The V gene lost 1 base and the J gene lost 7 bases, with 14 bases spanning the gap. Germline V gene lookup returns CDR1 SNHLY and CDR2 FYNNEI. This CDR3 region has 15 residues. DNA of the CDR3: TGTGCCAGCAGTGAAGAATTTCAGGGTGGCCAGCCCCAGCATTTT. Its protein is CASSEEFQGGQPQHF.

The genes are TRBV9 and TRBJ1-2; 7 bases match TRBD1. Germline CDR1 is SGDLS and CDR2 is YYNGEE. The CDR3 totals 13 residues. The J segment lost 7 bases and the V segment lost 0 bases, leaving 3 bases of the junction unmatched. CDR3 sequence reads: CASSVAGQVGYTF. In DNA, the CDR3 is TGTGCCAGCAGCGTAGCTGGACAGGTTGGCTACACCTTC.

The rearrangement uses TRBV27 and TRBJ2-7, with 10 bases lining up with TRBD2. The germline gives CDR1 MNHEY, CDR2 SMNVEV (reference sequence). This CDR3 contains 16 residues. After removal of 6 bases from V and 6 bases from J, the junction contained 14 bases not matched to a gene. CDR3 region: CASSPWLAGVLAEQYV. CDR3 coding DNA: TGTGCCAGCAGCCCATGGCTAGCGGGAGTATTGGCCGAGCAGTACGTC.

The chain combines TRBV6-2 or TRBV6-3 with TRBJ2-7; no clear D. There are 11 residues in the CDR3. V shed 4 bases and J shed 4 bases, with 5 bases lying between them. Germline CDR1 is MNHEY and CDR2 is SVGEGT. CDR3 nucleotide sequence: TGTGCCAGCAGTTCCCAATACGAGCAGTACTTC. It is translated as CASSSQYEQYF.

The chain employs TRBV27 and TRBJ1-6; D is possibly TRBD1 (6 bases). The CDR3 spans 13 residues. Trimming removed 7 bases at V and 6 bases at J, with 10 bases between. CDR1 is MNHEY, CDR2 SMNVEV, per germline (reference sequence). CDR3 nucleotide sequence: TGTGCCAGCAAAGGGGGGGCTAATTCACCCCTCCACTTT. It specifies CASKGGANSPLHF.

The chain carries TRBV11-2 and TRBJ2-7, with 7 bases that match TRBD1. V lost 5 bases, J lost 2 bases, and 3 bases stayed unmatched. In germline, CDR1 is SGHAT, CDR2 FQNNGV. CDR3 length: 13 amino acids. The CDR3 reads CASSLGTAYEQYV. The CDR3 nucleotides read TGTGCCAGCAGCCTTGGGACAGCCTACGAGCAGTACGTC.